Shown below are 9 T cell receptor beta chains from a single sample sequenced in a study of T cell changes during pregnancy in multiple sclerosis. The assay was immunoSEQ multiplex PCR, and TCRdb's table has in-frame clones only and misses some. The sample lists around 8,100 clones, 70% to 90% seen once, with roughly a tenth in the top ten. The sample in question was CD8+ T cells from peripheral blood mononuclear cells, obtained in the first trimester of pregnancy. The source of these receptors is a female donor in good health, enrolled as a control in a pregnancy study.

The chain couples TRBV7-9 to TRBJ2-3; the match to TRBD2 covers 7 bases. CDR1 and CDR2 from the germline V gene are SEHNR and FQNEAQ (reference sequence). CDR3 length: 17 amino acids. V gave up 5 bases and J gave up 8 bases; unmatched junction bases: 19. The CDR3 sequence is CASSPKFPIRWGGTQYF. The CDR3 coding sequence is TGTGCCAGCAGCCCAAAATTTCCCATCCGGTGGGGGGGTACGCAGTATTTT.

This clone is a singleton in its sample. This chain connects TRBV4-1 to TRBJ1-1; tentative D call: TRBD1 (5 bases). Germline V gene data show CDR1 as MGHRA and CDR2 as YSYEKL. Trimming shortened V by 1 base and J by 1 base, and 10 bases separated the two germline ends. The CDR3 has 15 residues. The CDR3: CASSQGGLANTEAFF. CDR3 bases: TGCGCCAGCAGCCAAGGGGGCCTGGCGAACACTGAAGCTTTCTTT.

V and J are TRBV6-7 and TRBJ2-7; TRBD2 agrees at 7 bases. TRBV6-7 carries the ORF label, with uncertain function. The junction had 4 bases not matched to a gene; V was cut back by 9 bases and J by 5 bases. There are 11 residues in the CDR3. DNA of the CDR3: TGTGCCAGGGGGGGGGACCACGAGCAGTACTTC. Translating it yields CARGGDHEQYF.

This clone occurred a few times. The rearrangement joins TRBV6-4 to TRBJ2-7; tentative D call: TRBD1 (5 bases). The CDR3 length is 13 residues. Germline assignment: CDR1 MRHNA and CDR2 SNTAGT. The V and J ends lost 0 bases and 6 bases respectively, with 9 bases between them. CDR3 protein: CASSDSTQGEQYF. CDR3 sequence (DNA): TGTGCCAGCAGTGACTCGACTCAGGGCGAGCAGTACTTC.

CDR3 sequence (DNA): TGCGCCAGCAGCTTGGACAGGGCTGAGACCCAGTACTTC. Translated, it gives CASSLDRAETQYF. The J gene is TRBJ2-5, the V gene TRBV5-1, with a possible D match to TRBD1 (6 bases). The V end was cut by 0 bases, the J end by 5 bases, with 8 bases between. The CDR3 has 13 residues. The germline gives CDR1 SGHRS, CDR2 YFSETQ. Full variable domain (outside the CDR3, taken from reference TRBV5-1 and TRBJ2-5): KAGVTQTPRYLIKTRGQQVTLSCSPISGHRSVSWYQQTPGQGLQFLFEYFSETQRNKGNFPGRFSGRQFSNSRSEMNVSTLELGDSALYLCASSLDRAETQYFGPGTRLLVL.

The gene calls are TRBV1 and TRBJ2-1; the table gives TRBD2 as D, unverified against the DNA. TRBV1 has pseudogene status. CDR3 size: 16 residues. CDR3 loop: CTSSRVTGLAVDEQFF. In DNA form, the CDR3 reads TGCACCAGCAGCCGGGTGACCGGACTAGCGGTGGATGAGCAGTTCTTC.

This clone was picked up a small number of times. The chain employs TRBV11-3 and TRBJ2-1, with TRBD1 matching 7 bases. Germline CDR1 is SGHNT and CDR2 is YENEEA. The CDR3 length is 14 residues. V was clipped by 3 bases and J by 6 bases; unmatched bases: 5. The CDR3 nucleotides read TGTGCCAGCAGCTTCGGGACAGATCTCAATGAGCAGTTCTTC. This sequence encodes CASSFGTDLNEQFF.

V and J are TRBV7-3 and TRBJ2-3; 7 nucleotides agree with TRBD2. Unmatched junction bases numbered 12, after V lost 1 base and J lost 2 bases. This CDR3 is 18 amino acids long. The V gene's germline CDR1 is SGHTA and CDR2 FQGTGA. DNA of the CDR3: TGTGCCAGCAGCTTAAGGGGAGGGCAGGTTTTCGACACAGATACGCAGTATTTT. This translates into CASSLRGGQVFDTDTQYF.

The chain links TRBV6-4 to TRBJ1-5, with 8 bases identical to TRBD1. Germline CDR1 and CDR2: MRHNA and SNTAGT. The CDR3 runs 14 residues. V shed 8 bases, J shed 2 bases, and the junction held 5 bases outside the gene matches. The CDR3 is CASSPGQGNQPQHF. In DNA form, the CDR3 reads TGTGCCAGCTCCCCGGGACAGGGCAATCAGCCCCAGCATTTT.